The clone carrying this T cell receptor (beta chain) was seen ten or more times. This sample's TCRbeta library carried unique molecular identifier barcodes. One entry per CDR3 protein results from TCRdb running MiXCR on the PCR reads. The repertoire holds some 500,000 distinct CDR3 sequences, with approximately 20% as singletons. This entry belongs to a study of T-cell reconstitution after alpha-beta-depleted transplantation in children. Between the trimmed V and J ends, which lost 1 base and 0 bases, there was a span of 10 bases. Germline lookup yields CDR1 MNHEY and CDR2 SMNVEV (reference sequence). There are 16 residues in the CDR3.

This receptor was obtained from a human donor who donated a stem cell graft to a child with acute lymphoblastic leukemia. The source was PBMCs from the stem cell graft donor, collected from the stem cell graft. This chain connects TRBV27 to TRBJ2-1; the D gene could be TRBD1 or TRBD2 (5 bases each). The CDR3, as DNA: TGTGCCAGCAGTTTATGGGCAGGGAGCTCCTACAATGAGCAGTTCTTC. Translated, it gives CASSLWAGSSYNEQFF.